This T cell receptor (beta chain) was captured by sequencing in a study of control samples from healthy donors and cancer patients. Method: immunoSEQ multiplex PCR; TCRdb's copy keeps in-frame clones and lacks some. The sample carries 150,000 to 200,000 clones, over 85% recorded once. What was sequenced was blood. The TCR was taken from a middle-aged woman in good health.

CDR3 in amino acids: CASSSLRGVDYGYTF. CDR3 sequence (DNA): TGTGCCAGCAGCTCCCTGCGGGGAGTTGACTATGGCTACACCTTC. The rearrangement joins TRBV7-2 to TRBJ1-2; unclear D gene. The CDR3 has 15 amino acids. V gave up 4 bases and J gave up 3 bases, with 15 bases separating them. Germline V lookup: CDR1 SGHTA, CDR2 FQGNSA.